This TCR beta chain was profiled in a study of control samples from healthy donors and cancer patients. Sequenced by immunoSEQ multiplex PCR; TCRdb stores in-frame clones only, minus some. The repertoire holds about 180,000 clones, with over 85% as singletons. V shed 0 bases and J shed 2 bases, with 23 bases lying between them. CDR1 and CDR2 from the germline V gene are LGHNA and YSLEER. There are 19 residues in the CDR3. The J gene is TRBJ2-7, the V gene TRBV4-3; D may match TRBD1 or TRBD2 (5 bases each). What was sequenced was blood. The TCR originated in a man under 40 in good health. The CDR3 sequence is CASSQDGGSSGADTYEQYF. The CDR3 DNA reads TGCGCCAGCAGCCAAGATGGAGGTTCTTCCGGGGCTGATACCTACGAGCAGTACTTC.